The 17 T cell receptor beta chains below were found in one sample sequenced in a study of control samples from healthy donors and cancer patients. Sequencing used immunoSEQ multiplex PCR; TCRdb keeps in-frame clones, though not all of them. This repertoire shows about 65,000 clones, 90% found once; its top ten account for more than 1%. Sequencing was done on a sample of PBMCs. These receptors came from a woman aged 45-65 years with colorectal cancer.

The chain has TRBV28 and TRBJ2-2, with D uncertain. CDR1 is MDHEN and CDR2 is SYDVKM in the germline V gene. The V end lost 2 bases, the J end lost 4 bases, and 2 bases lay between the germline ends. This CDR3 is 12 amino acids long. The CDR3 here is CASSLSTGELFF. In DNA form, the CDR3 reads TGTGCCAGCAGTTTAAGCACCGGGGAGCTGTTTTTT.

CDR3 bases: TGTGCCAGCAGCGGGCACCGGGACAGGGATTTGAATGAGCAGTTCTTC. It yields the protein CASSGHRDRDLNEQFF. The chain combines TRBV7-6 with TRBJ2-1, with 9 bases identical to TRBD1. J lost 7 bases, V lost 5 bases, and 12 bases had no gene match. The CDR3 is 16 amino acids. Germline V gives CDR1 SGHVS, CDR2 FNYEAQ.

The V call is TRBV28, the J call TRBJ2-3, with 9 bases fitting TRBD2. The CDR3 covers 14 residues. Germline-derived CDR1 and CDR2 are MDHEN and SYDVKM. V lost 4 bases, J lost 9 bases, and 8 bases stayed unmatched. The CDR3 is CASSSERGDPTQYF. The CDR3 nucleotides read TGTGCCAGCAGTTCCGAGCGGGGGGACCCCACGCAGTATTTT.

The gene calls are TRBV6-1 and TRBJ1-1, with no clear D. Germline assignment: CDR1 MNHNS and CDR2 SASEGT. V was clipped by 3 bases and J by 3 bases, with 8 bases between them. The CDR3 is 13 amino acids. CDR3 coding DNA: TGTGCCAGCAGTGACAGGACCTACACTGAAGCTTTCTTT. It translates to CASSDRTYTEAFF.

CDR3 bases: TGTGCCAGCAGGGGACGGGACAGCACTAACTATGGCTACACCTTC. Translation gives CASRGRDSTNYGYTF. The rearrangement joins TRBV27 to TRBJ1-2; 7 nucleotides match TRBD1. This CDR3 has 15 residues. The V segment lost 6 bases and the J segment 0 bases; nucleotides outside the gene matches: 7. The V gene's germline CDR1 is MNHEY and CDR2 SMNVEV (reference sequence).

The chain joins TRBV11-2 to TRBJ1-2; D uncertain. The V end lost 3 bases, the J end lost 8 bases, and 7 bases lay between the germline ends. Germline-derived CDR1 and CDR2 are SGHAT and FQNNGV. The CDR3 loop spans 11 amino acids. CDR3 sequence reads: CASSLPPGYTF. The CDR3 DNA sequence: TGTGCCAGCAGCTTGCCCCCAGGCTACACCTTC.

The rearrangement links TRBV6-5 to TRBJ1-1, with D unclear. The germline V gene has CDR1 MNHEY and CDR2 SVGAGI. CDR3 length: 13 amino acids. V was pared by 3 bases and J by 5 bases, with 10 bases between. Here the CDR3 reads CASSYIGRTEAFF. The CDR3 bases are TGTGCCAGCAGTTATATTGGAAGGACTGAAGCTTTCTTT.

The chain has TRBV6-5 and TRBJ1-5, with D hard to call. CDR1 is MNHEY, CDR2 SVGAGI, per germline. Trimming stripped 6 bases from V and 7 bases from J, with 19 bases between. This CDR3 region has 15 residues. The DNA of the CDR3 is TGTGCCAGCAGGGGTCGGAGGGCCCGGGGACAGCCCCAGCATTTT. Its protein is CASRGRRARGQPQHF.

This clone was detected a few times. The chain couples TRBV7-9 to TRBJ1-5, with 7 nucleotides matching TRBD1. The V gene's germline CDR1 is SEHNR and CDR2 FQNEAQ (reference sequence). V lost 5 bases and J lost 0; bases outside the gene matches: 4. This CDR3 comprises 15 residues. The DNA of the CDR3 is TGTGCCAGCAGCCGGACAGGAAATAGCAATCAGCCCCAGCATTTT. This translates into CASSRTGNSNQPQHF.

The chain couples TRBV6-6 to TRBJ1-5, with a possible D match to TRBD1 (6 bases). The CDR3 loop spans 15 amino acids. Trimming took 6 bases from V and 4 from J, leaving 16 bases between them. Germline V gene lookup returns CDR1 MNHNY and CDR2 SVGAGI (reference sequence). The CDR3 is CASRSTTGTNQPQHF. The DNA for the CDR3 is TGTGCCAGCAGAAGTACGACAGGCACGAATCAGCCCCAGCATTTT.

The chain has TRBV29-1 and TRBJ2-1, with D unresolved. V gave up 4 bases and J gave up 8 bases, with 18 bases separating them. Germline CDR1 reads SQVTM; CDR2 reads ANQGSEA. The CDR3 length is 14 residues. The CDR3 DNA is TGCAGCGTTGCAGGAACCACCGTAAGGGATGAGCAGTTCTTC. Its translation: CSVAGTTVRDEQFF.

As to this clone: Compared with germline, one end of the junction differs, possibly owing to a read error. The chain couples TRBV7-3 to TRBJ2-2; 10 bases line up with TRBD1. CDR3 size: 13 residues. Germline assignment: CDR1 SGHTA and CDR2 FQGTGA. In nucleotides, the CDR3 is TGTGCCAGCAGCCTAGCCGGGACAGGGGTGCTGTTTTTT. It specifies CASSLAGTGVLFF.

The rearrangement joins TRBV15 to TRBJ1-2; 8 bases line up with TRBD1. The germline V gene encodes CDR1 LNHNV and CDR2 YYDKDF (reference sequence). J lost 3 bases, V lost 5 bases, and 8 bases had no gene match. The length of the CDR3 is 15 residues. In DNA form, the CDR3 reads TGTGCCACCAGCTCCCGATCGACAGGGGACTATGGCTACACCTTC. This codes for CATSSRSTGDYGYTF.

The V gene is TRBV11-2, the J gene TRBJ1-1; no firm D call. This CDR3 spans 14 amino acids. Germline loops: CDR1 SGHAT, CDR2 FQNNGV. V gave up 2 bases and J gave up 1 base, with 8 bases separating them. The CDR3 region has the DNA TGTGCCAGCAGCTTAAGGTCGCGGAACACTGAAGCTTTCTTT. It translates to CASSLRSRNTEAFF.

The V gene is TRBV7-6, the J gene TRBJ1-4, with 7 bases that match TRBD1. The CDR3 totals 18 residues. The V gene end was trimmed by 2 bases and the J gene end by 0 bases; junction bases not matched to a gene: 9. Germline values: CDR1 SGHVS, CDR2 FNYEAQ. The CDR3 sequence: CASSLRDSHITTNEKLFF. The CDR3 coding sequence is TGTGCCAGCAGCTTACGGGACAGCCACATTACAACTAATGAAAAACTGTTTTTT.

The V gene is TRBV6-6, the J gene TRBJ1-1; D not certain. Germline CDR1 reads MNHNY; CDR2 reads SVGAGI (reference sequence). V lost 2 bases and J lost 0, with 7 bases in between. CDR3 length: 14 amino acids. The chain's CDR3 is CASSYGQVNTEAFF. CDR3 DNA sequence: TGTGCCAGCAGTTACGGTCAGGTGAACACTGAAGCTTTCTTT.

This clone occurred once. The DNA for the CDR3 is TGTGCCAGCAGTTCTCCGACAGGGACTAGCGGGAACACTTTCAATGAGCAGTTCTTC. Encoded protein: CASSSPTGTSGNTFNEQFF. The rearrangement joins TRBV27 to TRBJ2-1, with 13 bases identical to TRBD2. The CDR3 consists of 19 residues. After removal of 4 bases from V and 6 bases from J, the junction contained 15 bases not matched to a gene. CDR1 and CDR2 from the germline V gene are MNHEY and SMNVEV (reference sequence).